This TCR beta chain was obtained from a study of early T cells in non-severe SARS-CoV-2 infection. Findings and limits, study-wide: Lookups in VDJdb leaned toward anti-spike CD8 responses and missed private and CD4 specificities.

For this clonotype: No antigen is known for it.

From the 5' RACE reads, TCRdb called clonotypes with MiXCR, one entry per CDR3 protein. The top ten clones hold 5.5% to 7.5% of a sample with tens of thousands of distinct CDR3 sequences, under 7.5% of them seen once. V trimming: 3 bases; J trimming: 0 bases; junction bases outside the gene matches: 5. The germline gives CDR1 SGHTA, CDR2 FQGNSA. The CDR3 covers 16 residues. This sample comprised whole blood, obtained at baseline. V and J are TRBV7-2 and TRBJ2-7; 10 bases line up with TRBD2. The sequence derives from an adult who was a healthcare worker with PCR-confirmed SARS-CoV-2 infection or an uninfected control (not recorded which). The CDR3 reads CASSFSGGPSSYEQYF. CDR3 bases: TGTGCCAGCAGCTTTAGCGGGGGGCCCAGCTCCTACGAGCAGTACTTC.